The 28 T cell receptor beta chains reported below all come from one sample, sequenced in a study of blood T cell repertoires in COVID-19. The table came from immunoSEQ multiplex PCR; TCRdb's copy has only in-frame clones and leaves some out. Here the sample spans under 350,000 clones, 85% being singletons. The sample was peripheral blood. Receptors originate from a human donor in a cohort sampled during active COVID-19.

For the CDR3, the DNA is TGTGCCAGCTCACCCCAGGAGACCCAGTACTTC. The encoded protein is CASSPQETQYF. V is TRBV18 and J is TRBJ2-5; no reliable D call. Trimming removed 3 bases at V and 5 bases at J, with 4 bases between. Germline V gene data show CDR1 as KGHSH and CDR2 as LQKENI. CDR3 length: 11 residues.

In its sample, this clone was seen once. The genes are TRBV7-2 and TRBJ1-5; possible D gene TRBD1, 6 bases. Germline CDR1 SGHTA, CDR2 FQGNSA. V lost 5 bases, J lost 2 bases, and 13 bases lay in between. CDR3 length: 15 residues. The CDR3 nucleotides read TGTGCCAGCAGCAGCCGACAGGCGGGCAATCAGCCCCAGCATTTT. It codes for CASSSRQAGNQPQHF.

This chain connects TRBV9 to TRBJ2-7; possibly TRBD2 for D (6 bases). V was trimmed by 1 base and J by 4 bases, leaving 12 bases between them. CDR1 is SGDLS, CDR2 YYNGEE, per germline. This CDR3 region has 14 residues. The CDR3 DNA reads as TGTGCCAGCAGCGTAAGTCCGGGGGATTACGAGCAGTACTTC. Its translation is CASSVSPGDYEQYF.

This chain links TRBV18 with TRBJ2-7; D is perhaps TRBD2 (5 bases). The CDR3 runs 12 residues. Trimming removed 5 bases at V and 7 bases at J, with 12 bases between. Germline-derived CDR1 and CDR2 are KGHSH and LQKENI. In nucleotides, the CDR3 is TGTGCCAGCTCAGATACTAGGAATGAGCAGTACTTC. Its translation is CASSDTRNEQYF.

The CDR3 here is CASTPRLATYEQYF. In DNA form, the CDR3 reads TGTGCCAGCACTCCCAGACTAGCCACCTACGAGCAGTACTTC. The J gene is TRBJ2-7, the V gene TRBV6-5; 7 bases map to TRBD2. CDR3 length: 14 amino acids. J lost 2 bases, V lost 7 bases, and 8 bases had no gene match. CDR1 is MNHEY and CDR2 is SVGAGI in the germline V gene.

The chain joins TRBV7-2 to TRBJ2-7; tentative D call: TRBD2 (6 bases). Germline V gene data show CDR1 as SGHTA and CDR2 as FQGNSA. The germline V and J ends were trimmed by 4 bases and 7 bases, with 23 bases remaining between them. This CDR3 comprises 16 residues. CDR3 sequence: CASSSDILALGGEQYF. The CDR3 coding sequence is TGTGCCAGCAGCTCCGATATTTTAGCTCTAGGAGGGGAGCAGTACTTC.

A word on this clone: A junction end diverges from the germline sequence, so it may reflect a read error. The chain has TRBV7-2 and TRBJ2-4; TRBD2 matches at 10 bases. CDR3 length: 18 residues. The germline gives CDR1 SGHTA, CDR2 FQGNSA. CDR3 amino acids: CASSFGLAGASWLNVQYF. CDR3 bases: TGTGCCAGCAGCTTCGGGCTAGCGGGAGCCTCATGGTTAAACGTTCAGTACTTC.

V gene TRBV11-2 combines with J gene TRBJ2-7; D perhaps matches TRBD2 (6 bases). V was clipped by 5 bases and J by 3 bases, with 8 bases between them. Germline V gene lookup returns CDR1 SGHAT and CDR2 FQNNGV. The length of the CDR3 is 12 residues. The DNA of the CDR3 is TGTGCCAGCAGCGCGACTAGCTACGAGCAGTACTTC. Protein: CASSATSYEQYF.

The rearrangement joins TRBV9 to TRBJ2-7, with D possibly being TRBD2 (6 bases). This CDR3 contains 13 residues. Trimming removed 0 bases from V and 6 bases from J, with 10 bases in between. Germline V gene lookup returns CDR1 SGDLS and CDR2 YYNGEE. The CDR3 here is CASSVDPGGEQYF. For the CDR3, the DNA is TGTGCCAGCAGCGTAGATCCCGGGGGCGAGCAGTACTTC.

The chain links TRBV19 to TRBJ2-5, with D possibly matching TRBD1 (5 bases). Trimming took off 2 bases at V and 5 bases at J, with 9 bases between the two ends. Germline CDR1 LNHDA, CDR2 SQIVND (reference sequence). The CDR3 loop spans 13 amino acids. The CDR3 region is CASSIRTSETQYF. The DNA of the CDR3 is TGTGCCAGTAGTATACGGACATCCGAGACCCAGTACTTC.

The chain joins TRBV11-2 to TRBJ1-4; D possibly corresponds to TRBD1 (6 bases). The CDR3 is 14 amino acids. Germline loops: CDR1 SGHAT, CDR2 FQNNGV. V was shortened by 5 bases and J by 8 bases, with 15 bases between the two germline ends. The CDR3 DNA is TGTGCCAGCAGCCCACAGGGTCTTCGGGAAAAACTGTTTTTT. This translates into CASSPQGLREKLFF.

The CDR3: CASGAGFNNNEKLFF. CDR3 coding DNA: TGTGCCAGCGGGGCAGGGTTCAACAATAATGAAAAACTGTTTTTT. This chain uses TRBV28 with TRBJ1-4; TRBD1 might be the D (5 bases). CDR3 length: 15 amino acids. The V gene lost 8 bases and the J gene lost 4 bases, with 17 bases spanning the gap. From germline, CDR1 is MDHEN and CDR2 SYDVKM. The entire variable domain, with the rest obtained from reference TRBV28 and TRBJ1-4, is as follows: DVKVTQSSRYLVKRTGEKVFLECVQDMDHENMFWYRQDPGLGLRLIYFSYDVKMKEKGDIPEGYSVSREKKERFSLILESASTNQTSMYLCASGAGFNNNEKLFFGSGTQLSVL.

This chain joins TRBV19 and TRBJ2-3; the D is unclear. This CDR3 has 12 residues. Trimming left V 4 bases short and J 10 bases short, with 12 bases between. Germline assignment: CDR1 LNHDA and CDR2 SQIVND (reference sequence). CDR3 region: CASSNEVLSQYF. The CDR3 region has the DNA TGTGCCAGTAGTAACGAGGTTCTATCGCAGTATTTT.

The rearrangement links TRBV2 to TRBJ2-2, with unresolved D. Germline-derived CDR1 and CDR2 are SNHLY and FYNNEI. The CDR3 totals 14 residues. The V and J ends lost 6 bases and 2 bases respectively, with 10 bases between them. The CDR3 DNA reads as TGTGCCAGCAGACCGACTGTTAACACCGGGGAGCTGTTTTTT. Its protein product is CASRPTVNTGELFF.

The chain joins TRBV2 to TRBJ2-1; tentatively, D is TRBD2 (5 bases). V was clipped by 10 bases and J by 3 bases, with 19 bases between them. This CDR3 has 15 amino acids. The germline CDR1 and CDR2 sequences are SNHLY and FYNNEI. CDR3 nucleotides: TGTGCCACCCGAGTGGGGAGAGGGAGCTACAATGAGCAGTTCTTC. Amino acids: CATRVGRGSYNEQFF.

The J gene is TRBJ2-7, the V gene TRBV6-6, with 10 bases identical to TRBD2. Germline CDR1 is MNHNY and CDR2 is SVGAGI (reference sequence). Losses at the gene ends were 7 bases for V and 3 bases for J; bases not matched to a gene: 6. CDR3 size: 14 residues. CDR3 sequence (DNA): TGTGCCAGCACCCAGACTAGCGGGTACTACGAGCAGTACTTC. Its protein is CASTQTSGYYEQYF.

The chain recombines TRBV27 with TRBJ1-5, with 8 bases fitting TRBD1. This CDR3 spans 14 amino acids. Trimming cost V 6 bases and J 9 bases; bases outside gene matches: 10. Germline V gene sequence: CDR1 MNHEY, CDR2 SMNVEV (reference sequence). The DNA for the CDR3 is TGTGCCAGCAGGTTCCGGGACAGGAGTTCGCCCCAGCATTTT. Amino acids: CASRFRDRSSPQHF.

V is TRBV10-2 and J is TRBJ2-3, with D possibly matching TRBD1 (6 bases). Looked up from germline, CDR1 is WSHSY and CDR2 is SAAADI. Trimming stripped 7 bases from V and 3 bases from J, with 11 bases between. This CDR3 is built from 13 residues. The CDR3 nucleotides read TGCGCCAGCACAGGGGTCAGGACAGATACGCAGTATTTT. Its protein product is CASTGVRTDTQYF.

This clone was picked up one time. This chain joins TRBV6-6 and TRBJ2-7, with D possibly TRBD1 on 5 matching bases. The CDR3 totals 13 residues. V was trimmed by 10 bases and J by 3 bases, leaving 16 bases between them. From germline, CDR1 is MNHNY and CDR2 SVGAGI (reference sequence). DNA for the CDR3: TGTGCCACGCAAAGGGGTCAATACTACGAGCAGTACTTC. This sequence encodes CATQRGQYYEQYF.

The V gene is TRBV25-1, the J gene TRBJ1-4; tentative D call: TRBD1 (5 bases). The V end was cut by 4 bases, the J end by 8 bases, with 14 bases between. The CDR3 runs 14 residues. Germline V CDR1 and CDR2: MGHDK, SYGVNS. The chain's CDR3 is CASSVVGAGEKLFF. The CDR3 DNA reads as TGTGCCAGCAGTGTCGTAGGGGCCGGCGAAAAACTGTTTTTT.

This sequence joins TRBV2 and TRBJ2-2, with D perhaps matching TRBD1 (5 bases). The length of the CDR3 is 14 residues. The V gene's germline CDR1 is SNHLY and CDR2 FYNNEI. V lost 4 bases to trimming and J lost 5 bases, with 11 bases between them. The CDR3 sequence is CASSVKGQTGELFF. CDR3 coding DNA: TGTGCCAGCAGTGTTAAGGGGCAGACCGGGGAGCTGTTTTTT.

This sequence joins TRBV24-1 and TRBJ2-3; TRBD2 matches at 7 bases. CDR1 is KGHDR and CDR2 is SFDVKD in the germline V gene. The CDR3 is made up of 14 amino acids. Losses at the gene ends were 5 bases for V and 2 bases for J; bases not matched to a gene: 3. The CDR3 region has the DNA TGTGCCACCAGTGCGGGGGGAGACACAGATACGCAGTATTTT. Amino acids: CATSAGGDTDTQYF.

The gene calls are TRBV6-2 or TRBV6-3 and TRBJ1-2; D is uncertain. CDR3 size: 15 residues. Per the germline V gene, CDR1 is MNHEY and CDR2 is SVGEGT. V was trimmed by 5 bases and J by 4 bases, leaving 17 bases between them. For the CDR3, the DNA is TGTGCCAGCAGTCCACGAGCGTCAAGGATCTATGGCTACACCTTC. Translation gives CASSPRASRIYGYTF.

The DNA for the CDR3 is TGTGCCAGTAGCACGAGGACTTTCTCGGGTGGCTACACCTTC. Its translation is CASSTRTFSGGYTF. This chain joins TRBV19 and TRBJ1-2, with D uncertain. Germline CDR1 LNHDA, CDR2 SQIVND (reference sequence). This CDR3 has 14 residues. V was trimmed by 6 bases and J by 7 bases, leaving 18 bases between them.

The chain has TRBV9 and TRBJ2-3; D might be TRBD1 (6 bases). The germline gives CDR1 SGDLS, CDR2 YYNGEE. CDR3 length equals 15 residues. V was clipped by 0 bases and J by 3 bases, with 11 bases between them. The CDR3 DNA reads TGTGCCAGCAGCGTAGGGGGACATCAAACAGATACGCAGTATTTT. Translated: CASSVGGHQTDTQYF.

The V gene is TRBV5-8, the J gene TRBJ2-1, with TRBD1 as a possible D gene (6 bases). Per the germline V gene, CDR1 is SGHTS and CDR2 is YDEGEE. The ends were cut back, 5 bases at V and 9 bases at J, with 9 bases in the middle. The CDR3 sequence is 11 residues long. The CDR3 protein is CASRDSREQFF. The DNA for the CDR3 is TGTGCCAGCAGGGACAGCCGTGAGCAGTTCTTC. The variable domain in full, with the rest retrieved from reference TRBV5-8 and TRBJ2-1, is EAGVTQSPTHLIKTRGQQATLRCSPISGHTSVYWYQQALGLGLQFLLWYDEGEERNRGNFPPRFSGRQFPNYSSELNVNALELEDSALYLCASRDSREQFFGPGTRLTVL.

Comments on this clone: Other DNA variants within this sample encode the same CDR3. The J gene is TRBJ2-1, the V gene TRBV2; perhaps TRBD2 as D (6 bases). CDR1 and CDR2 (germline): SNHLY, FYNNEI. V lost 4 bases, J lost 6 bases, and 7 bases lay in between. CDR3 length: 12 amino acids. This chain's CDR3 is CASSGDFNEQFF. As DNA, the CDR3 is TGTGCCAGCAGTGGGGACTTCAATGAGCAGTTCTTC.

The V gene is TRBV11-2, the J gene TRBJ2-2; 13 bases map to TRBD2. The V gene's germline CDR1 is SGHAT and CDR2 FQNNGV. V was clipped by 5 bases and J by 6 bases; unmatched bases: 6. The CDR3 loop spans 16 amino acids. CDR3 DNA: TGTGCCAGCAGCACGGGACTAGCGGGACCGGCCGGGGAGCTGTTTTTT. The encoded protein is CASSTGLAGPAGELFF.